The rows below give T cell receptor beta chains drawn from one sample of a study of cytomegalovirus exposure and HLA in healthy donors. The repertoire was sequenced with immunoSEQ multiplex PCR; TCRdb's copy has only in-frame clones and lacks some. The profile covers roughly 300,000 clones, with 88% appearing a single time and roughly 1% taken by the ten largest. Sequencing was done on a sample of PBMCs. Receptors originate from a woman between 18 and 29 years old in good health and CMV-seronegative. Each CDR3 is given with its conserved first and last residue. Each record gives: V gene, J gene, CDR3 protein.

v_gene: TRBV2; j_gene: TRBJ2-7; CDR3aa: CASSSDRGPYHEQYF
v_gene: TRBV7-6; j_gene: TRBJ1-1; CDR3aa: CASSRAGIGSTEAFF
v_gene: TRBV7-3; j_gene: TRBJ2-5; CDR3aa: CASSPQTGETQYF
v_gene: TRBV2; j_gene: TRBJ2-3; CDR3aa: CASMTGLAGPTQYF
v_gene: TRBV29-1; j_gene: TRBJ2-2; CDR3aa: CSGGTGVGTGELFF
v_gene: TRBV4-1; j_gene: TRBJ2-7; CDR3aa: CASSRTSGDEQYF
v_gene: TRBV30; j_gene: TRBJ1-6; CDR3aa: CAWMTGGYYSYNSPLHF
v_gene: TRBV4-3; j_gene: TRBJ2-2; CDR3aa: CASSQGERTTLNTGELFF
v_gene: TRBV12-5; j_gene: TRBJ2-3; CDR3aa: CASGLGTSGRGTDTQYF
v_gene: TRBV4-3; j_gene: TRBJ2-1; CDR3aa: CASSQDAQRGNEQFF
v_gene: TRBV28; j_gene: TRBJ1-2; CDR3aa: CASRGTLYGYTF
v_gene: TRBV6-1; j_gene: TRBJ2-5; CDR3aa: CASSESETQYF
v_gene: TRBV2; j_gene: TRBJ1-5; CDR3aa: CASSGETGIQPQHF
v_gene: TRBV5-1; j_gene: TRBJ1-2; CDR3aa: CASSLRQGADGYTF
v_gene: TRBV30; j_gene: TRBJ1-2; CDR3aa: CAWSPDRAYGYTF
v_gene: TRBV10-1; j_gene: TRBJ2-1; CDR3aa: CASSKSYNEQFF
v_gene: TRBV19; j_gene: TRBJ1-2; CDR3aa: CASLPFRSSNYGYTF
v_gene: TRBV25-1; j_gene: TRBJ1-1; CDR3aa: CASKGRGGNTEAFF
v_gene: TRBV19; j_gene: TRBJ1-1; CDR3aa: CASSTPTGINTEAFF
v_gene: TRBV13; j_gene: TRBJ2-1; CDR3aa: CASSKGTSGNNEQFF
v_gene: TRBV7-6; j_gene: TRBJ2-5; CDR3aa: CASSRTSGQETQYF
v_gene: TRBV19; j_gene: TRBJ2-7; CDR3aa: CASTPRAGTANEQYF
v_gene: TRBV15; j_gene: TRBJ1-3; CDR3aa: CATGQVPRSSGNTIYF
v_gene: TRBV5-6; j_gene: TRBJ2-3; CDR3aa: CASSLGLAGAPDTQYF
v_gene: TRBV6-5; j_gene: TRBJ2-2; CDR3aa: CASSETGATGELFF
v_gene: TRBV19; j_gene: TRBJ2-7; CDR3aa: CASSTELAGTEQYF
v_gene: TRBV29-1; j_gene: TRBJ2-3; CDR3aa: CSAGVSGFTDTQYF
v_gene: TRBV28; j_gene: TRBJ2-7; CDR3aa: CASSLGFSLAGTDYEQYF
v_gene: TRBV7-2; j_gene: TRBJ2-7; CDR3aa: CASRIAGGPRDEQYF
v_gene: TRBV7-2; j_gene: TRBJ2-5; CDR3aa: CASSSHTQETQYF
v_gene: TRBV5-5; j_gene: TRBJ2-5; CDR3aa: CASSFARTRIPQETQYF
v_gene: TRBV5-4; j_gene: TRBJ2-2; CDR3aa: CASSLADSGGVGELFF
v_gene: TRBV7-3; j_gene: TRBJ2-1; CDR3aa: CASSRPTSGRPPFNEQFF
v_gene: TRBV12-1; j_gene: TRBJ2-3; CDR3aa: CASGGTAGVSDTQYF
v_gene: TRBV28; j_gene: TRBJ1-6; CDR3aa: CASSLPSSYNSPLHF